This entry describes one T cell receptor beta chain. The table came from immunoSEQ multiplex PCR; TCRdb's copy has only in-frame clones and leaves some out. The data contain some 48,000 clones, 92% of them seen just once; the ten biggest clones take up roughly 6.3%. This entry is derived from a study of OX40 agonist ivuxolimab in advanced cancers. There are 13 residues in the CDR3. Germline CDR1 is MRHNA and CDR2 is SNTAGT. The trim removed 7 bases at V and 3 bases at J, leaving 1 base unmatched. The source material was CD4+ or CD8+ T cells sorted from blood, sampled in a trial of the OX40 agonist ivuxolimab. The genes are TRBV6-4 and TRBJ2-2, with TRBD2 identical over 8 bases. The clonotype originates from an adult with an advanced solid tumor such as melanoma, head and neck, liver or kidney cancer. The CDR3 spells CASTGGDTGELFF. The CDR3 DNA follows: TGTGCCAGCACGGGAGGGGACACCGGGGAGCTGTTTTTT.